A single sample gave rise to the 22 T cell receptor beta chains below, sequenced in a study of cytomegalovirus exposure and HLA in healthy donors. This PCR relied on a set of 60 Vbeta primers and 13 Jbeta primers. TCRdb keeps only in-frame clones here, not all; method: immunoSEQ multiplex PCR. The repertoire holds some 90,000 clones, around four fifths seen once, with 2.7% in the top ten. Sequencing used PBMCs. These TCRs come from a man between 25 and 39 years old in good health and CMV-seronegative.

This clone occurred once. In nucleotides, the CDR3 is TGTGCCAGCAGCGACAGGACTCCCTACAATGAGCAGTTCTTC. Its translation is CASSDRTPYNEQFF. The chain employs TRBV6-1 and TRBJ2-1; D might be TRBD1 (6 bases). This CDR3 has 14 amino acids. CDR1 is MNHNS and CDR2 is SASEGT in the germline V gene. The V gene lost 6 bases and the J gene lost 2 bases, with 11 bases spanning the gap.

The chain carries TRBV10-3 and TRBJ2-6; the D gene is possibly TRBD1 (5 bases). V was shortened by 6 bases and J by 0 bases, with 12 bases between the two germline ends. The germline V gene has CDR1 ENHRY and CDR2 SYGVKD. The CDR3 has 16 amino acids. The CDR3 DNA is TGTGCCATCAGCCAGGGCCCAAGCTCTGGGGCCAACGTCCTGACTTTC. Amino acid sequence: CAISQGPSSGANVLTF.

This rearrangement joins TRBV27 to TRBJ2-1; TRBD2 might be the D (6 bases). V was clipped by 7 bases and J by 2 bases, with 18 bases between them. This CDR3 has 16 amino acids. Germline CDR1 MNHEY, CDR2 SMNVEV (reference sequence). The CDR3, as DNA: TGTGCCAGCACGCAGCGCGGGGAGTTGACCTACAATGAGCAGTTCTTC. Its translation: CASTQRGELTYNEQFF.

The rearrangement joins TRBV11-3 to TRBJ2-3; the match to TRBD1 covers 9 bases. The CDR3 runs to 16 residues. From germline, CDR1 is SGHNT and CDR2 YENEEA. The J segment lost 6 bases and the V segment lost 5 bases, leaving 12 bases of the junction unmatched. The CDR3 region is CASSLILRTGVDTQYF. The DNA of the CDR3 is TGTGCCAGCAGCCTCATTTTAAGGACAGGGGTGGATACGCAGTATTTT.

The CDR3 DNA sequence: TGTGCCAGCTCGCTGGACTGGAACACTGAAGCTTTCTTT. This sequence encodes CASSLDWNTEAFF. V is TRBV18 and J is TRBJ1-1; D gene unclear. V was shortened by 6 bases and J by 1 base, with 9 bases between the two germline ends. This CDR3 contains 13 residues. The germline V gene has CDR1 KGHSH and CDR2 LQKENI.

The rearrangement uses TRBV28 and TRBJ1-1, with D uncertain. This CDR3 has 15 residues. CDR1 and CDR2 (germline): MDHEN, SYDVKM. V lost 6 bases to trimming and J lost 1 base, with 15 bases between them. CDR3 in amino acids: CASSQAVGSNTEAFF. The CDR3 DNA reads as TGTGCCAGCAGCCAAGCGGTGGGGTCGAACACTGAAGCTTTCTTT.

The chain couples TRBV19 to TRBJ1-5, with D possibly being TRBD1 (5 bases). CDR1 LNHDA and CDR2 SQIVND come from the germline V gene (reference sequence). V was shortened by 8 bases and J by 2 bases, with 19 bases between the two germline ends. The length of the CDR3 is 16 residues. CDR3 loop: CASWPGPYFGNQPQHF. The CDR3 region has the DNA TGTGCCAGTTGGCCAGGGCCTTATTTCGGCAATCAGCCCCAGCATTTT.

The gene calls are TRBV7-9 and TRBJ2-2; 7 bases are shared with TRBD1. Trimming cost V 6 bases and J 6 bases; bases outside gene matches: 10. CDR3 length: 15 residues. Germline V gene data show CDR1 as SEHNR and CDR2 as FQNEAQ (reference sequence). The CDR3 region has the DNA TGTGCCAGCAGTGACAGGGTCGGGTCACCCGGGGAGCTGTTTTTT. Protein: CASSDRVGSPGELFF.

The V and J genes are TRBV19 and TRBJ2-7; TRBD1 aligns across 9 bases. Trimming took 6 bases from V and 2 from J; bases not matched to a gene: 8. The CDR3 extends over 15 amino acids. Germline V CDR1 and CDR2: LNHDA, SQIVND (reference sequence). The DNA of the CDR3 is TGTGCCAGTAGCCCAACCGGGACAGGGACCTACGAGCAGTACTTC. Translating it yields CASSPTGTGTYEQYF.

The chain joins TRBV2 to TRBJ1-1; 8 nucleotides align to TRBD1. CDR1 and CDR2 (germline): SNHLY, FYNNEI. The CDR3 is 15 residues long. Losses at the gene ends were 5 bases for V and 5 bases for J; bases not matched to a gene: 10. The CDR3 sequence is CASSTRPDRETEAFF. CDR3 nucleotides: TGTGCCAGCAGTACTCGGCCGGACAGGGAGACTGAAGCTTTCTTT.

The chain is built from TRBV2 and TRBJ2-2, with TRBD1 matching 7 bases. The CDR3 has 13 residues. The V gene's germline CDR1 is SNHLY and CDR2 FYNNEI. The junction had 2 bases not matched to a gene; V was cut back by 5 bases and J by 5 bases. The CDR3 nucleotides are TGTGCCAGCAGTCTACAGGGGACCGGGGAGCTGTTTTTT. Translating gives CASSLQGTGELFF. Complete variable domain (other parts from reference TRBV2 and TRBJ2-2): EPEVTQTPSHQVTQMGQEVILRCVPISNHLYFYWYRQILGQKVEFLVSFYNNEISEKSEIFDDQFSVERPDGSNFTLKIRSTKLEDSAMYFCASSLQGTGELFFGEGSRLTVL.

The J gene is TRBJ1-4, the V gene TRBV28; D remains ambiguous. CDR3 length: 12 amino acids. Germline CDR1 reads MDHEN; CDR2 reads SYDVKM. Trimming removed 2 bases from V and 17 bases from J, with 15 bases in between. CDR3 in DNA: TGTGCCAGCAGTTTAAGGCAGGCGCTTCTCTTTTTT. As protein: CASSLRQALLFF.

The V gene is TRBV7-8, the J gene TRBJ2-7, with TRBD1 as a possible D gene (6 bases). Germline V gene sequence: CDR1 SGHVS, CDR2 FQNEAQ. The CDR3 spans 15 residues. V shed 5 bases and J shed 1 base, with 15 bases lying between them. The CDR3 spells CASSTHQGPSYEQYF. DNA for the CDR3: TGTGCCAGCAGCACCCATCAGGGGCCTTCCTACGAGCAGTACTTC.

The V call is TRBV4-3, the J call TRBJ1-1; maybe TRBD1 (5 bases). The germline gives CDR1 LGHNA, CDR2 YSLEER. CDR3 length equals 16 residues. V was shortened by 0 bases and J by 0 bases, with 11 bases between the two germline ends. The CDR3 sequence: CASSQEARQMNTEAFF. DNA for the CDR3: TGCGCCAGCAGCCAAGAGGCTAGACAGATGAACACTGAAGCTTTCTTT.

V and J are TRBV9 and TRBJ1-5; TRBD1 is a possible D gene (5 bases). The CDR3 is 16 amino acids. V lost 3 bases and J lost 6, with 19 bases in between. Germline V gives CDR1 SGDLS, CDR2 YYNGEE. The CDR3 region is CASSGTHLQGCQPQHF. The CDR3 nucleotides read TGTGCCAGCAGCGGCACCCACCTCCAGGGTTGTCAGCCCCAGCATTTT.

Here the CDR3 reads CASSYELPLNTEAFF. The CDR3 nucleotides are TGTGCCAGCAGCTATGAACTGCCTTTGAACACTGAAGCTTTCTTT. This chain links TRBV7-8 with TRBJ1-1; no reliable D call. V gave up 4 bases and J gave up 0 bases, with 12 bases separating them. This CDR3 has 15 residues. Germline CDR1 is SGHVS and CDR2 is FQNEAQ.

This clone has a handful of counts. J is TRBJ2-1 and V is TRBV6-5, with 7 bases that match TRBD2. Looked up from germline, CDR1 is MNHEY and CDR2 is SVGAGI. The CDR3 spans 16 residues. V shed 2 bases, J shed 6 bases, and the junction held 10 bases outside the gene matches. The CDR3 nucleotides are TGTGCCAGCAGTTACAGGCAGCCTGGGGGGGGCAATGAGCAGTTCTTC. Protein sequence: CASSYRQPGGGNEQFF.

The chain is built from TRBV7-2 and TRBJ1-1; 8 bases fit TRBD1. The germline V gene encodes CDR1 SGHTA and CDR2 FQGNSA. CDR3 size: 15 residues. V trimming: 5 bases; J trimming: 4 bases; junction bases outside the gene matches: 9. CDR3 loop: CASSLGQGRSTEAFF. In DNA form, the CDR3 reads TGTGCCAGCAGCCTCGGACAGGGAAGATCCACTGAAGCTTTCTTT. The entire variable domain, with the rest obtained from reference TRBV7-2 and TRBJ1-1, is as follows: GAGVSQSPSNKVTEKGKDVELRCDPISGHTALYWYRQSLGQGLEFLIYFQGNSAPDKSGLPSDRFSAERTGGSVSTLTIQRTQQEDSAVYLCASSLGQGRSTEAFFGQGTRLTVV.

This sequence joins TRBV9 and TRBJ2-2; D call uncertain. V was pared by 4 bases and J by 3 bases, with 13 bases between. CDR1 and CDR2 from the germline V gene are SGDLS and YYNGEE. CDR3 length: 15 residues. Here the CDR3 DNA reads TGTGCCAGCAGCCCTCACATGACTGACACCGGGGAGCTGTTTTTT. Translation: CASSPHMTDTGELFF.

The genes are TRBV28 and TRBJ2-7; perhaps TRBD2 as D (7 bases). The CDR3 runs to 13 residues. Germline V gives CDR1 MDHEN, CDR2 SYDVKM. Trimming removed 6 bases at V and 3 bases at J, with 12 bases between. The CDR3 coding sequence is TGTGCCAGCAGAGGGGGGGGGAACTACGAGCAGTACTTC. Residues: CASRGGGNYEQYF.

The gene calls are TRBV4-1 and TRBJ2-7; 7 bases line up with TRBD2. Germline V gene lookup returns CDR1 MGHRA and CDR2 YSYEKL. J lost 6 bases, V lost 0 bases, and 8 bases had no gene match. CDR3 size: 15 residues. The CDR3 bases are TGCGCCAGCAGCCAAGATGGCCGGGGGGTGAGCGAGCAGTACTTC. Translation: CASSQDGRGVSEQYF.

The chain joins TRBV6-1 to TRBJ1-5, with 7 positions matching TRBD1. The V gene's germline CDR1 is MNHNS and CDR2 SASEGT. The CDR3 extends over 15 amino acids. V was pared by 7 bases and J by 4 bases, with 10 bases of the junction left unmatched. CDR3 region: CASILGTEPNQPQHF. The CDR3 DNA sequence: TGTGCCAGCATTCTCGGGACAGAGCCTAATCAGCCCCAGCATTTT.